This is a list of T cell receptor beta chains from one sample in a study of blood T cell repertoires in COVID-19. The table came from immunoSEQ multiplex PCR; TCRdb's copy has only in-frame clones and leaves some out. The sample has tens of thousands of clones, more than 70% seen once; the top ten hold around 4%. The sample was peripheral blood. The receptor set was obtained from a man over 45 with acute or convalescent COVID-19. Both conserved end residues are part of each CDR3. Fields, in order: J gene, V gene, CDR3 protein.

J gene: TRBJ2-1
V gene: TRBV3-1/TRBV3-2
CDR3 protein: CASSHKGTGHEQFF

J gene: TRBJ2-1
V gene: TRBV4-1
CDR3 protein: CASRRTEGAGLLSSYNEQFF

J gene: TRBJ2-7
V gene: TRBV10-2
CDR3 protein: CASSESVTGIGYEQYF

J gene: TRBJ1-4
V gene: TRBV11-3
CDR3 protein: CASSLGAATNEKLFF

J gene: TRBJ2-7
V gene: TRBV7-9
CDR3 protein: CASSLLRAGEQYF

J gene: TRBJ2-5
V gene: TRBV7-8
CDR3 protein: CASSSTGLAGAETQYF

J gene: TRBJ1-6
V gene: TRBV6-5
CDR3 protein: CASRTSTRVSPLHF

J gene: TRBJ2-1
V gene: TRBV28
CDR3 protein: CASSSTGGGRGNEQFF

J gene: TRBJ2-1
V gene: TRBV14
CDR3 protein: CASSQVAGAYNEQFF

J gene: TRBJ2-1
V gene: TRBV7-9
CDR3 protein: CASSLGGGILVQFF

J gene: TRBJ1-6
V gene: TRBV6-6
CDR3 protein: CANAQGADSPLHF

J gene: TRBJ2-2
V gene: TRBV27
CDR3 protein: CASSLQGTTGELFF

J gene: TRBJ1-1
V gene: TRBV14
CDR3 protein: CASGTAPNTEAFF

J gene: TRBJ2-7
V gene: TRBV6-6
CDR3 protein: CASSRTSGSYEQYF

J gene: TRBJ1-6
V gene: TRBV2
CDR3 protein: CASSLQGYDSPLHF

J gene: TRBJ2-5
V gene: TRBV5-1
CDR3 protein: CASSLGQGETQYF

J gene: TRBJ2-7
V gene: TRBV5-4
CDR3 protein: CASSLMTGGTYEQYF

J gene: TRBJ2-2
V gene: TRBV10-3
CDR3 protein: CAIGLGRENTGELFF

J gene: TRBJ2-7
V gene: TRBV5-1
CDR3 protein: CASSLRDREDEQYF

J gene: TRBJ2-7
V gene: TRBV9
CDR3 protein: CASSVQIGTGGEYEQYF

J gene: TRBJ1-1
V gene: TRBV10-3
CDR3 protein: CAISVTGANTEAFF

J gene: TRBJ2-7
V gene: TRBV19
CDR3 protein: CASSPGTGTYEQYF

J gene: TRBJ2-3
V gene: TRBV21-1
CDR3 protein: CASSKGAGTSTDTQYF

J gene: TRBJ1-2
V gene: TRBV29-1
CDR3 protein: CSGGFRSANYGYTF

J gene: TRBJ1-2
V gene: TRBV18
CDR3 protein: CASSQSGGANYGYTF

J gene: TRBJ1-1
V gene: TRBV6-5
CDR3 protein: CASTTVQGADTEAFF